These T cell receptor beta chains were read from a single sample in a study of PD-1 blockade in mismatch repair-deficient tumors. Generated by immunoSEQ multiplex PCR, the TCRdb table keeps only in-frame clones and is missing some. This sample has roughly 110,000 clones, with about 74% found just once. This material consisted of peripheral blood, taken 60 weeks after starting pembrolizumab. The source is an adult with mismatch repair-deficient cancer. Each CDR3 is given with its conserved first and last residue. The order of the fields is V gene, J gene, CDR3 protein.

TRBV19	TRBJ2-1	CASSISRRSEQFF
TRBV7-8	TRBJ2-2	CATPRSLSGTGELFF
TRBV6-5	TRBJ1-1	CASSYSPGTTEAFF
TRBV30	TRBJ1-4	CAWEDWTSGEKLFF
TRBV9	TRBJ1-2	CASSFTDNYGYTF
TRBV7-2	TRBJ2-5	CASSLAGANQETQYF
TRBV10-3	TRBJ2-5	CAISETRTSPIGETQYF
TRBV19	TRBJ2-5	CASAGGAAREETQYF
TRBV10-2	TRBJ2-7	CASSDQTETLYYEQYF
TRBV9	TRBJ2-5	CASSVGGGSETQYF
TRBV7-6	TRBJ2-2	CASSLARRELAGELFF
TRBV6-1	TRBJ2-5	CASSFGGGTQYF
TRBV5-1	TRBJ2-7	CASSLTPGQGENEQYF
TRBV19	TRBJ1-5	CASTASVGGYLQPQHF
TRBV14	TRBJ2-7	CASSQGWYEQYF
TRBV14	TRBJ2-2	CASSQRGPVGELFF
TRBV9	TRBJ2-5	CASSTGQGIRGQETQYF
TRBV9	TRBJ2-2	CASSVWKNTGELFF
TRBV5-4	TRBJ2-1	CASSLSSGLVHNEQFF
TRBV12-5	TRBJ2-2	CARGLAGGGGTTRAGELFF
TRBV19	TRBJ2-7	CASSLDGRASYEQYF
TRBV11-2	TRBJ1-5	CASSRSRDRVDQPQHF
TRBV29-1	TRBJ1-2	CSVGGQGSLGYTF
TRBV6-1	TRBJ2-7	CASSGDLKNEQYF
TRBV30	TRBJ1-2	CAWTPRVGTAALNYGYTF
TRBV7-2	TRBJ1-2	CATQPGGARANYGYTF
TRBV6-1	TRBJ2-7	CASDVESIYEQYF
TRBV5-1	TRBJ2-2	CASSLGQAGELFF
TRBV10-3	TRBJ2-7	CAISYSSGRSGEQYF
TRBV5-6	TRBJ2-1	CASRNFLAGENNEQFF
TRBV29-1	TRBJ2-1	CSVKGDLTYNEQFF
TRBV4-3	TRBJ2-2	CASSQRFGELFF
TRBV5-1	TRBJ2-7	CASSPRVMKYEQYF
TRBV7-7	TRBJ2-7	CASSLSATYEQYF
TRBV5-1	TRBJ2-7	CASSSGTGAYEQYF
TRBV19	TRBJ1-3	CASSKGAGNTIYF
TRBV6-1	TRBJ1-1	CASSPILTGGEAFF
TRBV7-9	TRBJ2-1	CASSSVSGREFNEQFF
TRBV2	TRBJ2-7	CASTDRASGRSREQYF
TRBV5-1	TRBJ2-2	CASSPGLAGANTGELFF
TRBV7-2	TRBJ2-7	CASSRTGTSSYEQYF
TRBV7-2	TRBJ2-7	CASSLFTGSSYEQYF